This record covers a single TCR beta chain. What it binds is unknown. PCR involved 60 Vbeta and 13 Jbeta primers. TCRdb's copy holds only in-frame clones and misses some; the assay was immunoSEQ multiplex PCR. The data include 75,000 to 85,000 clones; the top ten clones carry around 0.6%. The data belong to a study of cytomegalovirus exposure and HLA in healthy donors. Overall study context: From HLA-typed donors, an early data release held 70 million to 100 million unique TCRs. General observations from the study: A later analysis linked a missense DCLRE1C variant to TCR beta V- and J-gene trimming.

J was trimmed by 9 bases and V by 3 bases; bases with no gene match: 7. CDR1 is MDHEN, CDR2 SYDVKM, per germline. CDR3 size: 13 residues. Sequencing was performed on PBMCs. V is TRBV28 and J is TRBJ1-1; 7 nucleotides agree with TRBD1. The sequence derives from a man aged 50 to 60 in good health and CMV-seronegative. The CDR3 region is CASSFSGTVKAFF. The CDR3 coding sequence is TGTGCCAGCAGTTTCTCCGGGACAGTTAAAGCTTTCTTT.